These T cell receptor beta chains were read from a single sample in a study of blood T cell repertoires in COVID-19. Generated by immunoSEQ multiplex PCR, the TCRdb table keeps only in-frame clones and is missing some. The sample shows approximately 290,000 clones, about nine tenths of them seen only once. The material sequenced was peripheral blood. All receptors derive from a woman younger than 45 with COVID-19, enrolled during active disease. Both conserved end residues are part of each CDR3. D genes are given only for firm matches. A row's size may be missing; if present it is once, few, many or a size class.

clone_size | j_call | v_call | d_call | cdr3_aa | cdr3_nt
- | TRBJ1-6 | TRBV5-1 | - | CASGDGGDYNSPLHF | TGCGCCAGCGGGGATGGGGGGGATTATAATTCACCCCTCCACTTT
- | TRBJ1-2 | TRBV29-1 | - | CSVVESRGYTF | TGCAGCGTTGTAGAGTCCAGGGGCTACACCTTC
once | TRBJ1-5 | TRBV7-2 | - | CASSFPGPEGQPQHF | TGTGCCAGCAGCTTCCCGGGCCCGGAGGGTCAGCCCCAGCATTTT
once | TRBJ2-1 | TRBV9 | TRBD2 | CASSPSTSGGAGQFF | TGTGCCAGCAGCCCATCCACTAGCGGGGGGGCGGGACAGTTCTTC
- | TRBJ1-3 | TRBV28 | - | CASSLFAGSGNTIYF | TGTGCCAGCAGTTTATTCGCAGGGTCTGGAAACACCATATATTTT
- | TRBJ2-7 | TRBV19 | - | CASSPDRRVYEQYF | TGTGCCAGTAGTCCCGATAGGAGGGTCTACGAGCAGTACTTC
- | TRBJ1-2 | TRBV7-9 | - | CASSLEVSPLRGYTF | TGTGCCAGCAGCTTAGAGGTCAGTCCTCTGCGGGGCTACACCTTC
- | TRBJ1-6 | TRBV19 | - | CASSIGSSYNSPLHF | TGTGCCAGTAGTATCGGGAGCTCCTATAATTCACCCCTCCACTTT
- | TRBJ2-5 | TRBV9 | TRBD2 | CASSVDERGIQETQYF | TGTGCCAGCAGCGTAGACGAGCGGGGAATACAAGAGACCCAGTACTTC
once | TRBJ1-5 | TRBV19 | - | CASSIRDLNQPQHF | TGTGCCAGTAGTATCCGGGATCTTAATCAGCCCCAGCATTTT
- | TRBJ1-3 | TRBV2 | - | CASSTGQILSGNTIYF | TGTGCCAGCAGTACCGGACAGATTCTCTCTGGAAACACCATATATTTT
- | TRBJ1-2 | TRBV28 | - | CASSPPAVVYGYTF | TGTGCCAGCAGTCCCCCGGCGGTCGTCTATGGCTACACCTTC
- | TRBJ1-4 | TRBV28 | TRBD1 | CASSLSGDRGMENEKLFF | TGTGCCAGCAGTTTGTCGGGGGACAGGGGGATGGAAAATGAAAAACTGTTTTTT
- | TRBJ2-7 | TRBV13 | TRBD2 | CASSLGAGDYEQYF | TGTGCCAGCAGCTTAGGAGCGGGAGACTACGAGCAGTACTTC
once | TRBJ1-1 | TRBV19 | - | CASTTGGVRSTEAFF | TGTGCCAGTACCACTGGGGGGGTTCGGAGCACTGAAGCTTTCTTT
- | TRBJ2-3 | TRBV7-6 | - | CASSLWSRDTQYF | TGTGCCAGCAGCTTATGGTCGCGAGATACGCAGTATTTT
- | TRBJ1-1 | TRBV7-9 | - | CASSLFQAGGTEAFF | TGTGCCAGCAGCTTATTCCAGGCGGGTGGGACTGAAGCTTTCTTT
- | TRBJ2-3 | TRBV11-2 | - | CASSPRQPASTDTQYF | TGTGCCAGCAGCCCCAGACAACCGGCTAGCACAGATACGCAGTATTTT
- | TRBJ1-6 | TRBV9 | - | CASSVNRKNSPLHF | TGTGCCAGCAGCGTTAACAGGAAGAATTCACCCCTCCACTTT
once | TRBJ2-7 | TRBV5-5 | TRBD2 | CASSLVPAGGRLYEQYF | TGTGCCAGCAGCTTGGTTCCAGCGGGGGGGCGATTGTACGAGCAGTACTTC
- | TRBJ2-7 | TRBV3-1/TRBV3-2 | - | CASSQGQGEQYF | TGTGCCAGCAGCCAGGGTCAGGGGGAGCAGTACTTC
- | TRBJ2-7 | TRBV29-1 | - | CSASRDFYEQYF | TGCAGCGCCAGCCGGGACTTCTACGAGCAGTACTTC
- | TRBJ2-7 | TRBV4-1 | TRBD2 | CASSQDRGGISYEQYF | TGCGCCAGCAGCCAAGATCGCGGGGGGATCTCCTACGAGCAGTACTTC
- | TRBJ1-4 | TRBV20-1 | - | CSASSGFNEKLFF | TGCAGTGCTAGTTCGGGGTTTAATGAAAAACTGTTTTTT
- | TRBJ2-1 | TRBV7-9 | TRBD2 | CASSHPGTSGVHEQFF | TGTGCCAGCAGCCACCCGGGGACTAGCGGGGTGCATGAGCAGTTCTTC
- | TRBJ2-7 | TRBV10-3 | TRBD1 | CAISEPGQGGSYEQYF | TGTGCCATCAGTGAGCCGGGACAGGGGGGGTCCTACGAGCAGTACTTC
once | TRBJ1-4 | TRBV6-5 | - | CASRRGSHMELFF | TGTGCCAGCCGCCGGGGAAGCCATATGGAACTGTTTTTT
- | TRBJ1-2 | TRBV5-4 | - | CASSTTGYGYTF | TGTGCCAGCAGCACTACAGGGTATGGCTACACCTTC
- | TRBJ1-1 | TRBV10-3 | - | CAISAAGNTEAFF | TGTGCCATCAGTGCAGCAGGAAACACTGAAGCTTTCTTT
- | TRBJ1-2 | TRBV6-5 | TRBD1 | CASSSIGQGARYGYTF | TGTGCCAGCAGTTCGATAGGGCAGGGGGCGCGTTATGGCTACACCTTC
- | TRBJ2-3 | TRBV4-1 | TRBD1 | CASSLAGGAGLGTDTQYF | TGCGCCAGCAGCCTTGCAGGGGGCGCGGGTTTGGGGACAGATACGCAGTATTTT
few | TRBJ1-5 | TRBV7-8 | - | CASSLGGRAQPQHF | TGTGCCAGCAGCTTAGGAGGGAGGGCTCAGCCCCAGCATTTT
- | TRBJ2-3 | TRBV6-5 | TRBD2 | CASRKRGGWNTQYF | TGTGCCAGCAGAAAGCGGGGGGGGTGGAATACGCAGTATTTT
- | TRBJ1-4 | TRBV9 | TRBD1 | CASSVGAQGYGATNEKLFF | TGTGCCAGCAGCGTAGGTGCACAGGGGTACGGTGCAACTAATGAAAAACTGTTTTTT
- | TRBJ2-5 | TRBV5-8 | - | CASRTTWEWETQYF | TGTGCCAGCAGGACGACCTGGGAGTGGGAGACCCAGTACTTC
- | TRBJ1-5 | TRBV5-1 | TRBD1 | CASSFTGGSGQPQHF | TGCGCCAGCAGCTTTACAGGGGGTTCGGGGCAGCCCCAGCATTTT
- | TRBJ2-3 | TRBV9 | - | CASSVDRGSSTDTQYF | TGTGCCAGCAGCGTAGATCGCGGATCTAGCACAGATACGCAGTATTTT
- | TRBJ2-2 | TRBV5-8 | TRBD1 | CASSPGQGALGTGELFF | TGTGCCAGCAGTCCGGGACAGGGGGCGCTGGGAACCGGGGAGCTGTTTTTT
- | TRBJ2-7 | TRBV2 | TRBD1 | CASKRGRSYEQYF | TGTGCCAGCAAGAGGGGGCGCTCCTACGAGCAGTACTTC
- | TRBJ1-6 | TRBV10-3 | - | CAISDTGYNSPLHF | TGTGCCATCAGTGATACAGGGTATAATTCACCCCTCCACTTT
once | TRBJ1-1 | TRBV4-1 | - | CASSPGQNTEAFF | TGCGCCAGCAGCCCGGGACAGAACACTGAAGCTTTCTTT
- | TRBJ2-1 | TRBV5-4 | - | CASSLGLASSYNEQFF | TGTGCCAGCAGCTTGGGTCTAGCAAGCTCCTACAATGAGCAGTTCTTC
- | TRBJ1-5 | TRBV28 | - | CASRGLGEPQHF | TGTGCCAGCAGGGGGCTTGGGGAGCCCCAGCATTTT
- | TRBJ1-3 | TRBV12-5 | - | CASGLVYGNTIYF | TGTGCTAGTGGTTTGGTCTATGGAAACACCATATATTTT
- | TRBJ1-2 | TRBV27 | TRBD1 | CASSVQGGYGYTF | TGTGCCAGCAGTGTACAGGGGGGCTATGGCTACACCTTC
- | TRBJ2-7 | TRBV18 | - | CASSRDPGVIGYEQYF | TGTGCCAGCTCACGTGACCCAGGGGTCATCGGGTACGAGCAGTACTTC
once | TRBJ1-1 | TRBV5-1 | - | CASSLGNRNTEAFF | TGCGCCAGCAGCTTGGGTAACAGGAACACTGAAGCTTTCTTT
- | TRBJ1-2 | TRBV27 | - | CASSFRGVGYGYTF | TGTGCCAGCAGTTTCCGGGGGGTAGGCTATGGCTACACCTTC
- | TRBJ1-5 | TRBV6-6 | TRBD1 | CASSIGTGERQPQHF | TGTGCCAGCAGTATCGGGACAGGGGAACGTCAGCCCCAGCATTTT
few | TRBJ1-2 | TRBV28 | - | CASAEGGGLVYGYTF | TGTGCCAGCGCGGAGGGAGGAGGGCTAGTCTATGGCTACACCTTC
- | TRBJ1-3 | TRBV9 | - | CASSGTVGNTIYF | TGTGCCAGCAGCGGGACAGTTGGAAACACCATATATTTT
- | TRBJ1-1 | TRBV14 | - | CASRQAGRGAFF | TGTGCCAGCAGGCAAGCCGGGCGAGGGGCTTTCTTT
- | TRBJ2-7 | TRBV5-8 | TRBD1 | CASSLDGTGDLEQYF | TGTGCCAGCAGCTTGGACGGGACAGGGGACCTCGAGCAGTACTTC
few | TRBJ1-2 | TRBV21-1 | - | CASVRQPHGYTF | TGTGCCAGCGTTCGACAGCCCCATGGCTACACCTTC
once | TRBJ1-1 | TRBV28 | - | CASSFVSWAMNTEAFF | TGTGCCAGCAGTTTTGTATCGTGGGCTATGAACACTGAAGCTTTCTTT
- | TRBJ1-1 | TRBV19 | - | CASSMGGSTEAFF | TGTGCCAGTAGTATGGGTGGGAGCACTGAAGCTTTCTTT